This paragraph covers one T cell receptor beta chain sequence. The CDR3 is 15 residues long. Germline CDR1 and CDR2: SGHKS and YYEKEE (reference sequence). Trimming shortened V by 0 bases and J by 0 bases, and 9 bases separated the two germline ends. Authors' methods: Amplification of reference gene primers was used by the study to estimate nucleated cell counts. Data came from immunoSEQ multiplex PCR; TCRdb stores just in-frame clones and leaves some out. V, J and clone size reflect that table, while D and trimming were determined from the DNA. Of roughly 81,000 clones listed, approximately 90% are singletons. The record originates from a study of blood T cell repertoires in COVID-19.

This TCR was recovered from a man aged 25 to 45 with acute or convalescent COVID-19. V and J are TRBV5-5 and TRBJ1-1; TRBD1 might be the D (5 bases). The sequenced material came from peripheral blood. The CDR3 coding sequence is TGTGCCAGCAGCTTGGGGCGGGGGATGAACACTGAAGCTTTCTTT. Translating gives CASSLGRGMNTEAFF.